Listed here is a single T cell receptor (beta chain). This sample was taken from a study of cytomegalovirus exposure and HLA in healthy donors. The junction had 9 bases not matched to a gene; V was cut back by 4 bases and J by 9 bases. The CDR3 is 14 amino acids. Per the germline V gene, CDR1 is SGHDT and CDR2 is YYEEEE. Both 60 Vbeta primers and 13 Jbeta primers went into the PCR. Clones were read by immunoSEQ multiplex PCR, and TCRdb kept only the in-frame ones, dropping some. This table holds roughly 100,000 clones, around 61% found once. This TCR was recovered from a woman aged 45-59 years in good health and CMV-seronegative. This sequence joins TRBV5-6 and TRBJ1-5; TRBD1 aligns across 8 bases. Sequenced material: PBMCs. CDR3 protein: CASSATGGRGPQHF. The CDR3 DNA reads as TGTGCCAGCAGCGCCACAGGGGGAAGGGGGCCCCAGCATTTT.